This TCR beta chain was identified in a study of PD-1 blockade in classical Hodgkin lymphoma. Across the study: The patients were dosed with nivolumab 3 mg/kg, infused intravenously every 2 weeks.

Repertoires were generated with immunoSEQ multiplex PCR, while TCRdb's copy carries only in-frame clones and drops some. The table has 30,000 to 40,000 clones, roughly nine tenths seen once; the top ten hold 0.3%. Worth noting for this clone: Its cognate antigen is unknown.

Study-level findings and limits: Reports indicated that newly diagnosed patients had lower baseline TCR diversity than healthy donors did.

Time point specified: cycle 4 day 1 (C4D1), after five to seven weeks of nivolumab. Relapses following autologous stem cell transplantation were seen in all patients, with brentuximab vedotin exposure varying. Thawed PBMCs underwent magnetic negative selection to yield purified CD4+ T cells. Patients' outcomes at their best amounted to complete response, partial response or progressive disease. This CDR3 comprises 16 residues. Germline CDR1 is MDHEN and CDR2 is SYDVKM. With 3 bases removed from V and 0 bases from J, the gap between germline ends came to 12 bases. The receptor comes from a human donor with classical Hodgkin lymphoma. This chain uses TRBV28 with TRBJ1-3, with no clear D. Material: CD4+ T cells from blood, obtained before the fourth cycle of nivolumab. The CDR3 region has the DNA TGTGCCAGCAGTTTGGGGAGCCCCAGCTCTGGAAACACCATATATTTT. Protein product: CASSLGSPSSGNTIYF.